One and the same sample provided the 9 T cell receptor beta chains below, sequenced in a study of identical twins. Using its own MiXCR run on the 5' RACE reads, TCRdb lists one record per CDR3 protein. The sample contains 350,000 to 500,000 distinct CDR3 sequences, around a sixth of which appear only once. Sequenced sample: naive T cells sorted from blood. Source of these receptors: a man aged 50 or older in good health.

The chain uses TRBV28 and TRBJ1-2; D might be TRBD1 (6 bases). V dropped 5 bases and J dropped 7 bases, with 17 bases sitting between them. The CDR3 runs 14 residues. The germline V gene encodes CDR1 MDHEN and CDR2 SYDVKM. CDR3 residues: CASSPGAGRGGYTF. The CDR3 DNA reads TGTGCCAGCAGTCCGGGGGCAGGAAGGGGTGGCTACACCTTC.

The chain employs TRBV4-1 and TRBJ2-5, with 9 bases matching TRBD2. CDR1 is MGHRA and CDR2 is YSYEKL in the germline V gene. V lost 0 bases to trimming and J lost 5 bases; unmatched junction nucleotides: 10. This CDR3 comprises 17 residues. This chain's CDR3 is CASSQDVIAGARETQYF. The DNA of the CDR3 is TGCGCCAGCAGCCAAGATGTGATAGCGGGGGCCCGGGAGACCCAGTACTTC.

This clonotype has more than one count but fewer than ten. The CDR3 spells CAIRGTGSSTDTQYF. CDR3 nucleotides: TGTGCCATCAGGGGGACCGGGTCCAGCACAGATACGCAGTATTTT. The chain has TRBV10-3 and TRBJ2-3; D might be TRBD1 or TRBD2, each matching 5 bases. Germline V gene sequence: CDR1 ENHRY, CDR2 SYGVKD. This CDR3 contains 15 residues. Trimming left V 6 bases short and J 0 bases short, with 13 bases between.

This clonotype was detected a few times. DNA for the CDR3: TGCGCCAGCAGCCAAGAGAAGGGGGGAAGTCACGAGCAGTACTTC. It is translated as CASSQEKGGSHEQYF. The chain uses TRBV4-3 and TRBJ2-7; D tentatively reads TRBD1 or TRBD2 (6 bases each). Germline V gives CDR1 LGHNA, CDR2 YSLEER. This CDR3 is built from 15 residues. V lost 0 bases and J 5 bases, leaving 14 bases between the germline ends.

This clonotype was counted a few times. CDR3 sequence: CASSSGTGSSYEQYF. The DNA of the CDR3 is TGCGCCAGCAGCTCCGGGACAGGGAGCTCCTACGAGCAGTACTTC. V gene TRBV4-3 combines with J gene TRBJ2-7; 9 nucleotides agree with TRBD1. V lost 5 bases, J lost 0 bases, and 5 bases stayed unmatched. CDR1 and CDR2 from the germline V gene are LGHNA and YSLEER. CDR3 length: 15 residues.

This clonotype was observed many times. The DNA is left out, because the CDR3 cannot be placed on it with certainty; the CDR3 is given as TCRdb lists it. The CDR3 is CASSFLAGGTEAFF. The chain combines TRBV12-3 or TRBV12-4 with TRBJ1-1; TRBD1 is the table's D call and was not checked against the DNA. The CDR3 contains 14 residues when both ends are counted.

The rearrangement links TRBV5-1 to TRBJ2-2; unclear D gene. This CDR3 is built from 16 residues. Trimming removed 0 bases from V and 4 bases from J, with 13 bases in between. CDR1 is SGHRS and CDR2 is YFSETQ in the germline V gene. This CDR3 is CASSLGRAWGTGELFF. As DNA, the CDR3 is TGCGCCAGCAGCTTGGGACGGGCCTGGGGCACCGGGGAGCTGTTTTTT.

The chain recombines TRBV7-2 with TRBJ2-4, with D unresolved. The CDR3 runs to 13 residues. The germline V gene has CDR1 SGHTA and CDR2 FQGNSA. Trimming pared 4 bases from V and 0 bases from J, leaving 4 bases between. The CDR3 spells CASSSGAKNIQYF. The CDR3 region has the DNA TGTGCCAGCAGCTCCGGAGCCAAAAACATTCAGTACTTC.

This clonotype was found many times. The rearrangement uses TRBV5-1 and TRBJ2-3; possibly TRBD2 for D (5 bases). Germline CDR1 is SGHRS and CDR2 is YFSETQ. Trimming stripped 2 bases from V and 2 bases from J, with 15 bases between. CDR3 length equals 16 residues. In DNA, the CDR3 is TGCGCCAGCAGCTTATCAAGCGGAGCCTTCACAGATACGCAGTATTTT. It codes for CASSLSSGAFTDTQYF.